The 4 T cell receptor beta chains below all came from one sample that was sequenced in a study of blood T cell repertoires in COVID-19. Clones were sequenced by immunoSEQ multiplex PCR, and TCRdb holds only the in-frame ones, with some missing. The sample includes roughly 120,000 clones, around 85% of them seen just once. Material: peripheral blood. These TCRs come from a man aged 50 to 59 with acute or convalescent COVID-19.

The CDR3 here is CASSVASGGAPETQYF. CDR3 nucleotide sequence: TGTGCCAGCAGCGTCGCTAGCGGGGGGGCGCCAGAGACCCAGTACTTC. V gene TRBV5-5 combines with J gene TRBJ2-5, with 12 nucleotides matching TRBD2. CDR3 length equals 16 residues. V shed 4 bases, J shed 4 bases, and the junction held 8 bases outside the gene matches. Germline loops: CDR1 SGHKS, CDR2 YYEKEE (reference sequence). The whole variable domain, remainder taken from reference TRBV5-5 and TRBJ2-5, is DAGVTQSPTHLIKTRGQQVTLRCSPISGHKSVSWYQQVLGQGPQFIFQYYEKEERGRGNFPDRFSARQFPNYSSELNVNALLLGDSALYLCASSVASGGAPETQYFGPGTRLLVL.

CDR3 loop: CAPCGTGKVLGTDTQYF. The DNA of the CDR3 is TGTGCCCCTTGCGGGACAGGGAAGGTTTTGGGCACAGATACGCAGTATTTT. The chain joins TRBV24-1 to TRBJ2-3; 9 positions match TRBD1. CDR1 and CDR2 (germline): KGHDR, SFDVKD. Unmatched junction bases numbered 16, after V lost 12 bases and J lost 1 base. CDR3 length equals 17 residues.

V usage is TRBV7-3 and J usage is TRBJ2-3; D remains ambiguous. Germline loops: CDR1 SGHTA, CDR2 FQGTGA. This CDR3 has 17 residues. Trimming stripped 5 bases from V and 4 bases from J, with 22 bases between. The CDR3, as DNA: TGTGCCAGCAGCCCCCTGGCGGCGTCTGACGGCGCAGATACGCAGTATTTT. This translates into CASSPLAASDGADTQYF.

V usage is TRBV18 and J usage is TRBJ2-1; weak D call: TRBD2 (7 bases). The V gene lost 1 base and the J gene lost 6 bases, with 16 bases spanning the gap. Germline CDR1 is KGHSH and CDR2 is LQKENI. This CDR3 is built from 16 residues. This CDR3 reads CASSPQGGGLANEQFF. CDR3 nucleotide sequence: TGTGCCAGCTCACCACAGGGGGGGGGCCTAGCCAATGAGCAGTTCTTC.